The 10 T cell receptor beta chains below were found in one sample sequenced in a study of T cell responses to AZD1222 COVID-19 vaccine. Measured with immunoSEQ multiplex PCR; TCRdb has only the in-frame clones, and not every one. Here the sample spans about 140,000 clones, approximately 90% being singletons. Sample: peripheral blood, taken 28 days after the second AZD1222 dose. The receptors originated from an adult who received the AZD1222 COVID-19 vaccine.

J is TRBJ1-3 and V is TRBV28, with 8 positions matching TRBD1. The germline V gene encodes CDR1 MDHEN and CDR2 SYDVKM. This CDR3 region has 13 residues. V shed 8 bases, J shed 4 bases, and the junction held 4 bases outside the gene matches. CDR3 DNA: TGTGCCAGCTTCAGGGGGCGCGGAAACACCATATATTTT. Protein product: CASFRGRGNTIYF.

V is TRBV6-5 and J is TRBJ2-1, with D possibly TRBD2 on 5 matching bases. Germline-derived CDR1 and CDR2 are MNHEY and SVGAGI. There are 10 residues in the CDR3. V lost 6 bases to trimming and J lost 8 bases, with 5 bases between them. This chain's CDR3 is CASRRDEQFF. In DNA form, the CDR3 reads TGTGCCAGCAGGAGGGATGAGCAGTTCTTC.

This rearrangement joins TRBV29-1 to TRBJ1-2, with TRBD1 identical over 8 bases. The length of the CDR3 is 15 residues. V dropped 4 bases and J dropped 6; count of bases not matched to a gene: 13. CDR1 is SQVTM and CDR2 is ANQGSEA in the germline V gene. The CDR3 loop reads CSVVGGRTGIHGYTF. The DNA for the CDR3 is TGCAGCGTTGTCGGGGGACGGACAGGGATACATGGCTACACCTTC.

The J gene is TRBJ1-5, the V gene TRBV7-2; D is perhaps TRBD1 (5 bases). The CDR3 length is 15 residues. Germline V gene lookup returns CDR1 SGHTA and CDR2 FQGNSA. V was shortened by 5 bases and J by 6 bases, with 17 bases between the two germline ends. This CDR3 is CASSRNPGNGQPQHF. CDR3 coding DNA: TGTGCCAGCAGCCGGAACCCAGGGAACGGTCAGCCCCAGCATTTT. The complete variable domain, with remaining parts taken from reference TRBV7-2 and TRBJ1-5, reads GAGVSQSPSNKVTEKGKDVELRCDPISGHTALYWYRQSLGQGLEFLIYFQGNSAPDKSGLPSDRFSAERTGGSVSTLTIQRTQQEDSAVYLCASSRNPGNGQPQHFGDGTRLSIL.

V usage is TRBV6-5 and J usage is TRBJ1-1, with D maybe TRBD1 (6 bases). In germline, CDR1 is MNHEY, CDR2 SVGAGI. The CDR3 has 14 amino acids. With 2 bases removed from V and 2 bases from J, the gap between germline ends came to 9 bases. CDR3: CASSYGGANTEAFF. CDR3 nucleotides: TGTGCCAGCAGTTACGGGGGGGCTAACACTGAAGCTTTCTTT.

This chain connects TRBV11-1 to TRBJ1-1, with 9 nucleotides matching TRBD1. The CDR3 consists of 14 residues. V lost 2 bases to trimming and J lost 9 bases; unmatched junction nucleotides: 7. The germline CDR1 and CDR2 sequences are SGHAT and FQDESV (reference sequence). The CDR3: CASSLTGQGGQAFF. The DNA for the CDR3 is TGTGCCAGCAGCTTAACGGGACAGGGAGGGCAAGCTTTCTTT.

This chain joins TRBV2 and TRBJ1-1, with 9 bases identical to TRBD1. Losses at the gene ends were 4 bases for V and 5 bases for J; bases not matched to a gene: 5. CDR1 and CDR2 (germline): SNHLY, FYNNEI. The CDR3 length is 14 residues. The CDR3 here is CASSGGTGFTEAFF. CDR3 DNA sequence: TGTGCCAGCAGTGGGGGGACAGGGTTTACTGAAGCTTTCTTT. Combining the CDR3 with reference TRBV2 and TRBJ1-1 gives the whole variable domain EPEVTQTPSHQVTQMGQEVILRCVPISNHLYFYWYRQILGQKVEFLVSFYNNEISEKSEIFDDQFSVERPDGSNFTLKIRSTKLEDSAMYFCASSGGTGFTEAFFGQGTRLTVV.

CDR3 sequence: CAISGGLMVEDTQYF. Here the CDR3 DNA reads TGTGCCATCAGTGGTGGCTTAATGGTGGAAGATACGCAGTATTTT. The V and J genes are TRBV10-3 and TRBJ2-3, with D hard to call. Germline assignment: CDR1 ENHRY and CDR2 SYGVKD. Trimming pared 4 bases from V and 5 bases from J, leaving 16 bases between. CDR3 length: 15 amino acids.

This clone was observed a handful of times. The chain combines TRBV19 with TRBJ2-6, with 9 bases lining up with TRBD1. J gave up 7 bases and V 4 bases, and 2 bases lay outside the gene matches. The CDR3 sequence is 14 residues long. CDR1 is LNHDA and CDR2 is SQIVND in the germline V gene (reference sequence). The CDR3 DNA is TGTGCCAGTAGTAAGGGACAGGGTGCCAACGTCCTGACTTTC. It encodes CASSKGQGANVLTF.

V and J are TRBV5-1 and TRBJ1-6; 8 positions agree with TRBD1. V dropped 0 bases and J dropped 5; count of bases not matched to a gene: 10. This CDR3 has 18 residues. Germline V gene lookup returns CDR1 SGHRS and CDR2 YFSETQ. The CDR3 DNA follows: TGCGCCAGCAGCTTGGTTACTGGGACAGGTGTGAATAATTCACCCCTCCACTTT. Its translation is CASSLVTGTGVNNSPLHF.